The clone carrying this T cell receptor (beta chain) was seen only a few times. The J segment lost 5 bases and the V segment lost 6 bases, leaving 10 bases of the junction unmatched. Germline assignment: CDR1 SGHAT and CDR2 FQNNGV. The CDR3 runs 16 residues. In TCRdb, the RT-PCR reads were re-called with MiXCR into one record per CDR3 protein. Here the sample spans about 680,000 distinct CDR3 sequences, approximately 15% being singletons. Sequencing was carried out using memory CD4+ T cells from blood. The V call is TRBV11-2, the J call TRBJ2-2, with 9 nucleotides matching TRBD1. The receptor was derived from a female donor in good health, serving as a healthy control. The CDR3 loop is CASRRTGDMWTGELFF. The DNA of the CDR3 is TGTGCCAGCAGACGGACAGGGGATATGTGGACCGGGGAGCTGTTTTTT.